Below are 15 T cell receptor beta chains sequenced from a single sample in a study of OX40 agonist ivuxolimab in advanced cancers. Here immunoSEQ multiplex PCR was the method, and the copy in TCRdb shows in-frame clones only, minus some. The sample consists of 80,000 to 100,000 clones, roughly 89% of them appearing once. The source was CD4+ or CD8+ T cells sorted from blood, collected in a trial of the OX40 agonist ivuxolimab. These receptors were obtained from an adult with an advanced solid tumor such as melanoma, head and neck, liver or kidney cancer.

The CDR3 loop is CASSVGRGGYTF. The CDR3 DNA follows: TGTGCCAGTTCCGTTGGCAGGGGTGGCTACACCTTC. The genes are TRBV19 and TRBJ1-2, with D perhaps TRBD1 (6 bases). Germline CDR1 is LNHDA and CDR2 is SQIVND (reference sequence). This CDR3 has 12 residues. Deletions cut 8 bases from V and 7 bases from J, with 14 bases between.

CDR3 in amino acids: CATKIRPDRWIAAFF. As DNA, the CDR3 is TGTGCCACCAAAATCCGGCCCGACAGGTGGATCGCGGCTTTCTTT. The chain joins TRBV15 to TRBJ1-1, with TRBD1 as a possible D gene (6 bases). Deletions cut 7 bases from V and 11 bases from J, with 26 bases between. Germline V gene sequence: CDR1 LNHNV, CDR2 YYDKDF (reference sequence). This CDR3 spans 15 amino acids.

This clone was counted a single time. This chain joins TRBV5-1 and TRBJ2-7; 7 bases line up with TRBD2. The CDR3 sequence is 15 residues long. V lost 6 bases and J lost 6; bases outside the gene matches: 15. Germline CDR1 is SGHRS and CDR2 is YFSETQ. Here the CDR3 reads CASTEAQTGGTEQYF. CDR3 coding DNA: TGCGCCAGCACCGAGGCCCAAACCGGGGGGACCGAGCAGTACTTC.

J is TRBJ2-7 and V is TRBV6-5; tentatively, D is TRBD1 (6 bases). The CDR3 length is 13 residues. Germline CDR1 is MNHEY and CDR2 is SVGAGI. V gave up 5 bases and J gave up 4 bases, with 12 bases separating them. The CDR3 coding sequence is TGTGCCAGCAGTACAGGGTTAGGTTACGAGCAGTACTTC. It codes for CASSTGLGYEQYF.

The chain joins TRBV10-3 to TRBJ1-5; TRBD1 is a possible D gene (5 bases). With 5 bases removed from V and 5 bases from J, the gap between germline ends came to 10 bases. The CDR3 has 13 residues. Germline V gene sequence: CDR1 ENHRY, CDR2 SYGVKD. CDR3 sequence reads: CAISSGSDQPQHF. In DNA form, the CDR3 reads TGTGCCATCAGTTCAGGGTCGGATCAGCCCCAGCATTTT.

This chain connects TRBV7-3 to TRBJ2-7; TRBD1 aligns across 7 bases. Losses at the gene ends were 6 bases for V and 1 base for J; bases not matched to a gene: 6. This CDR3 is built from 14 residues. Germline V lookup: CDR1 SGHTA, CDR2 FQGTGA. CDR3 protein: CASSLDRSSYEQYF. The CDR3 nucleotides read TGTGCCAGCAGTTTGGACAGGTCATCCTACGAGCAGTACTTC. The full variable domain, rest sourced from reference TRBV7-3 and TRBJ2-7, is GAGVSQTPSNKVTEKGKYVELRCDPISGHTALYWYRQSLGQGPEFLIYFQGTGAADDSGLPNDRFFAVRPEGSVSTLKIQRTERGDSAVYLCASSLDRSSYEQYFGPGTRLTVT.

This sequence joins TRBV6-6 and TRBJ1-1, with D possibly being TRBD1 (6 bases). CDR3 size: 12 residues. CDR1 is MNHNY, CDR2 SVGAGI, per germline (reference sequence). Trimming took off 5 bases at V and 8 bases at J, with 12 bases between the two ends. The CDR3 sequence: CASSPGGGEAFF. The CDR3 DNA is TGTGCCAGCAGTCCCGGGGGGGGCGAAGCTTTCTTT.

The chain carries TRBV5-1 and TRBJ2-7; a weak D match, TRBD1 (5 bases). The germline V and J ends were trimmed by 6 bases and 1 base, with 17 bases remaining between them. CDR3 length equals 15 residues. Germline-derived CDR1 and CDR2 are SGHRS and YFSETQ. CDR3 sequence (DNA): TGCGCCAGCAACCTGAACGGACACGGATCCTACGAGCAGTACTTC. It translates to CASNLNGHGSYEQYF.

The gene calls are TRBV11-2 and TRBJ1-1; maybe TRBD1 (5 bases). This CDR3 region has 13 residues. Between the trimmed V and J ends, which lost 8 bases and 3 bases, there was a span of 13 bases. Germline CDR1 and CDR2: SGHAT and FQNNGV. The CDR3 DNA is TGTGCCAGCCGGTTGGGGGTCTACACTGAAGCTTTCTTT. Its translation: CASRLGVYTEAFF.

The V and J genes are TRBV6-1 and TRBJ1-1; 8 bases match TRBD1. This CDR3 has 13 amino acids. The J segment lost 4 bases and the V segment lost 10 bases, leaving 8 bases of the junction unmatched. Germline loops: CDR1 MNHNS, CDR2 SASEGT. DNA for the CDR3: TGTGCCACCAGACAGGGGATTGGCACTGAAGCTTTCTTT. This sequence encodes CATRQGIGTEAFF.

The chain recombines TRBV7-2 with TRBJ1-5; maybe TRBD1 (6 bases). This CDR3 has 12 amino acids. CDR1 and CDR2 (germline): SGHTA, FQGNSA. Trimming stripped 8 bases from V and 3 bases from J, with 8 bases between. The CDR3 loop reads CASGGYNQPQHF. The CDR3 DNA is TGTGCCAGCGGGGGCTACAATCAGCCCCAGCATTTT.

The chain combines TRBV7-3 with TRBJ2-7; 11 bases are a match to TRBD1. Germline V gives CDR1 SGHTA, CDR2 FQGTGA. The CDR3 covers 13 residues. Losses at the gene ends were 3 bases for V and 5 bases for J; bases not matched to a gene: 0. This CDR3 is CASSLDRGHEQYF. In DNA form, the CDR3 reads TGTGCCAGCAGCTTGGACAGGGGGCACGAGCAGTACTTC.

V usage is TRBV7-6 and J usage is TRBJ2-1; no definite D call. CDR1 SGHVS and CDR2 FNYEAQ come from the germline V gene. Trimming cost V 5 bases and J 6 bases, with 14 bases left between them. This CDR3 has 14 amino acids. The CDR3 here is CASSPPPQLNEQFF. Here the CDR3 DNA reads TGTGCCAGCAGCCCTCCCCCCCAGCTCAATGAGCAGTTCTTC.

The chain couples TRBV7-2 to TRBJ2-7; a weak D match, TRBD1 (6 bases). Trimming cost V 5 bases and J 7 bases, with 18 bases left between them. The CDR3 loop spans 14 amino acids. From germline, CDR1 is SGHTA and CDR2 FQGNSA. This CDR3 reads CASSGVGAWGEQYF. The DNA for the CDR3 is TGTGCCAGCAGCGGCGTGGGGGCCTGGGGAGAGCAGTACTTC.

This chain uses TRBV5-4 with TRBJ2-1; TRBD2 matches at 10 bases. The length of the CDR3 is 15 residues. J lost 8 bases, V lost 0 bases, and 5 bases had no gene match. Germline loops: CDR1 SGHNT, CDR2 YYREEE (reference sequence). The CDR3 coding sequence is TGTGCCAGCAGCTTGGATAGCGGGGGGATTTATGAGCAGTTCTTC. It codes for CASSLDSGGIYEQFF.